One sample yielded the 18 T cell receptor beta chains listed below, sequenced in a study of T-cell reconstitution after alpha-beta-depleted transplantation in children. Unique molecular identifiers were used to barcode this TCRbeta library. TCRdb processed the PCR reads anew with MiXCR; each CDR3 protein has one entry. The table has some 200,000 distinct CDR3 sequences, 7.5% to 9.5% seen once. The material sequenced was PBMCs, mostly from graft donor cells, taken 360 days after TCRalphabeta/CD19-depleted stem cell transplant. The receptors derive from a male patient between 2 and 10 years old who had a stem cell transplant for acute myeloid leukemia, so the T cells may come from the graft donor.

This clonotype was seen at least ten times. The chain combines TRBV20-1 with TRBJ2-2; possible D gene TRBD2, 6 bases. The germline V gene encodes CDR1 DFQATT and CDR2 SNEGSKA (reference sequence). The germline V and J ends were trimmed by 5 bases and 5 bases, with 15 bases remaining between them. CDR3 length: 14 amino acids. CDR3 region: CSAPSGRGTGELFF. In DNA form, the CDR3 reads TGCAGTGCTCCCTCCGGGAGAGGGACCGGGGAGCTGTTTTTT.

Ten or more counts support this clonotype. The chain joins TRBV20-1 to TRBJ2-3; D unresolved. Germline values: CDR1 DFQATT, CDR2 SNEGSKA (reference sequence). CDR3 size: 13 residues. Trimming stripped 3 bases from V and 3 bases from J, with 10 bases between. The CDR3 nucleotides are TGCAGTGCTAGTAGTGTGGGAACAGATACGCAGTATTTT. Protein: CSASSVGTDTQYF.

This clonotype was observed many times. The V and J genes are TRBV20-1 and TRBJ2-5; no reliable D call. The germline V and J ends were trimmed by 2 bases and 2 bases, with 9 bases remaining between them. This CDR3 spans 13 amino acids. The germline CDR1 and CDR2 sequences are DFQATT and SNEGSKA (reference sequence). The chain's CDR3 is CSARFGRQETQYF. CDR3 DNA sequence: TGCAGTGCTAGATTCGGACGTCAAGAGACCCAGTACTTC.

The rearrangement uses TRBV27 and TRBJ1-6; 7 bases align to TRBD1. The ends lost 8 bases at V and 2 bases at J; junction bases unmatched: 9. The CDR3 totals 16 residues. Germline V gene sequence: CDR1 MNHEY, CDR2 SMNVEV (reference sequence). Here the CDR3 reads CASLPVGTAYNSPLHF. The CDR3 coding sequence is TGTGCCAGCCTTCCGGTTGGGACAGCCTATAATTCACCCCTCCACTTT.

This clonotype was counted many times. V is TRBV12-3 or TRBV12-4 and J is TRBJ2-3; no clear D gene. Trimming removed 3 bases at V and 3 bases at J, with 7 bases between. The CDR3 sequence is 13 residues long. Written as DNA, the CDR3 is TGTGCCAGCAGTTTGTGGGTAACAGATACGCAGTATTTT. As protein: CASSLWVTDTQYF.

The rearrangement uses TRBV7-2 and TRBJ2-5; D gene uncertain. CDR1 is SGHTA and CDR2 is FQGNSA in the germline V gene. V dropped 2 bases and J dropped 4 bases, with 8 bases sitting between them. This CDR3 is built from 13 residues. The DNA of the CDR3 is TGTGCCAGCAGCTTAAGGATCGGAGAGACCCAGTACTTC. Its protein is CASSLRIGETQYF.

This clonotype was seen ten or more times. The chain uses TRBV5-1 and TRBJ2-1; tentatively, D is TRBD2 (5 bases). The CDR3 contains 13 residues. Per the germline V gene, CDR1 is SGHRS and CDR2 is YFSETQ. Trimming pared 0 bases from V and 6 bases from J, leaving 7 bases between. This CDR3 reads CASSLAGLNEQFF. As DNA, the CDR3 is TGCGCCAGCAGCTTGGCAGGACTCAATGAGCAGTTCTTC.

This clonotype was seen ten or more times. This chain uses TRBV12-3 or TRBV12-4 with TRBJ2-3; the match to TRBD1 covers 9 bases. V lost 7 bases to trimming and J lost 3 bases; unmatched junction nucleotides: 2. The CDR3 is 13 residues long. DNA of the CDR3: TGTGCCAGCACGGGACAGGGAACAGATACGCAGTATTTT. Protein: CASTGQGTDTQYF.

This clonotype was observed at least ten times. The chain uses TRBV20-1 and TRBJ2-1; D unclear. The germline V gene has CDR1 DFQATT and CDR2 SNEGSKA (reference sequence). Between the trimmed V and J ends, which lost 0 bases and 3 bases, there was a span of 15 bases. The CDR3 consists of 16 residues. CDR3 loop: CSARDHRKLHYNEQFF. CDR3 bases: TGCAGTGCTAGAGATCACAGAAAACTACACTACAATGAGCAGTTCTTC.

This clonotype was observed a handful of times. This chain uses TRBV5-5 with TRBJ2-7, with D perhaps TRBD1 (5 bases). The CDR3 is 16 residues long. CDR1 SGHKS and CDR2 YYEKEE come from the germline V gene (reference sequence). V lost 0 bases to trimming and J lost 2 bases, with 15 bases between them. CDR3 loop: CASSLEGITTTYEQYV. CDR3 nucleotides: TGTGCCAGCAGCTTGGAGGGGATCACGACCACCTACGAGCAGTACGTC.

This clonotype was detected a few times. Written as DNA, the CDR3 is TGTGCCAGCAGCTTGAGTTCGAGGGGGGGCTATCCCGGGGAGCTGTTTTTT. Amino acids: CASSLSSRGGYPGELFF. This chain joins TRBV5-5 and TRBJ2-2; TRBD2 might be the D (7 bases). Germline V lookup: CDR1 SGHKS, CDR2 YYEKEE (reference sequence). The CDR3 loop spans 17 amino acids. The ends were cut back, 1 base at V and 6 bases at J, with 19 bases in the middle.

This clonotype was seen repeatedly, ten times or more. V usage is TRBV12-5 and J usage is TRBJ2-5, with a possible D match to TRBD2 (6 bases). CDR3 size: 14 residues. V was clipped by 0 bases and J by 5 bases, with 10 bases between them. CDR1 and CDR2 from the germline V gene are LGHNT and FRNRAP. CDR3 coding DNA: TGTGCTAGTGGTTTGGTAGCTGGAGGGGAGACCCAGTACTTC. As protein: CASGLVAGGETQYF.

The V call is TRBV5-5, the J call TRBJ2-1, with 7 positions matching TRBD2. CDR3 size: 16 residues. CDR1 is SGHKS and CDR2 is YYEKEE in the germline V gene (reference sequence). Trimming removed 1 base from V and 0 bases from J; junction bases left unmatched: 4. This CDR3 reads CASSLYGRSSYNEQFF. In DNA form, the CDR3 reads TGTGCCAGCAGCTTGTACGGGAGGAGCTCCTACAATGAGCAGTTCTTC.

The rearrangement uses TRBV9 and TRBJ2-4, with D tentatively TRBD2 (6 bases). The V and J ends lost 4 bases and 8 bases respectively, with 16 bases between them. The CDR3 consists of 14 residues. Germline CDR1 and CDR2: SGDLS and YYNGEE. CDR3 in amino acids: CASSTRELGDIQYF. The CDR3 region has the DNA TGTGCCAGCAGCACCCGGGAGCTAGGGGACATTCAGTACTTC.

This clonotype turned up a few times. The CDR3 DNA reads as TGTGCCAGCGGAAGGCTCCGGGTCTCCCAAGGTCATGAGCAGTTCTTC. This translates into CASGRLRVSQGHEQFF. The chain couples TRBV4-2 to TRBJ2-1; D uncertain. CDR1 and CDR2 from the germline V gene are LGHNA and YNFKEQ. This CDR3 has 16 amino acids. Deletions cut 8 bases from V and 8 bases from J, with 25 bases between.

The table lists this clonotype with a few counts. This chain uses TRBV2 with TRBJ1-1, with D maybe TRBD1 (5 bases). The CDR3 length is 14 residues. Germline V lookup: CDR1 SNHLY, CDR2 FYNNEI. V was clipped by 7 bases and J by 6 bases, with 18 bases between them. The CDR3 sequence: CASNTQGARSEAFF. CDR3 coding DNA: TGTGCCAGCAACACCCAGGGAGCGCGCTCTGAAGCTTTCTTT.

The rearrangement joins TRBV3-1 to TRBJ2-1; D remains ambiguous. The CDR3 spans 16 residues. The germline CDR1 and CDR2 sequences are LGHDT and YNNKEL (reference sequence). The V and J ends lost 0 bases and 2 bases respectively, with 11 bases between them. DNA of the CDR3: TGTGCCAGCAGCCAAGAGTTCGGTTACACCTACAATGAGCAGTTCTTC. This codes for CASSQEFGYTYNEQFF.

This clonotype occurred a few times. The rearrangement joins TRBV5-1 to TRBJ2-2, with TRBD1 identical over 7 bases. The CDR3 is made up of 15 amino acids. Germline CDR1 and CDR2: SGHRS and YFSETQ. The V and J ends lost 2 bases and 1 base, in that order; junction bases with no gene match: 2. This CDR3 is CASSFTGENTGELFF. CDR3 in DNA: TGCGCCAGCAGCTTCACAGGGGAGAACACCGGGGAGCTGTTTTTT.